The source of this T cell receptor beta chain is a study of blood T cell repertoires in COVID-19. About the study: The origin of the acute and convalescent COVID-19 samples was the United States, Italy and Spain. T cells, B-cell-depleted T cells, or PBMCs supplied cDNA or gDNA.

Germline lookup yields CDR1 SGHRS and CDR2 YFSETQ. CDR3 length equals 13 residues. Worth noting for this clone: At one of its ends the junction is not consistent with the germline gene, which may arise from a read error.

In the study's own analysis: Nucleated cell counts were estimated from reference gene primer amplification. TCRdb's copy holds only in-frame clones and misses some; the assay was immunoSEQ multiplex PCR. The V and J calls and the clone size are those of that table, but D and trimming were determined from the DNA. The profile shows 210,000 or so clones, 82% of them singletons. The sequenced sample consisted of peripheral blood. This chain links TRBV5-1 with TRBJ2-1; TRBD1 aligns across 7 bases. The source of this sequence is a woman in her thirties or forties with acute or convalescent COVID-19. CDR3 nucleotides: TGCGCCAGCAGGTTGGGACAGCCCCAAGAGCAGTTCTTC. This gives the protein CASRLGQPQEQFF.